The subject of this entry is one TCR beta chain. This sample stems from a study of cytomegalovirus exposure and HLA in healthy donors. V was pared by 6 bases and J by 2 bases, with 13 bases of the junction left unmatched. Germline V CDR1 and CDR2: MNHEY, SMNVEV (reference sequence). This CDR3 comprises 17 residues. PCR used 60 Vbeta primers and 13 Jbeta primers. Repertoires were generated with immunoSEQ multiplex PCR, while TCRdb's copy carries only in-frame clones and drops some. The sample carries nearly 300,000 clones, 75% to 90% recorded once. The TCR comes from a man in his forties or fifties in good health and CMV-seropositive. The chain couples TRBV27 to TRBJ2-3; TRBD2 aligns across 8 bases. The sequencing sample was made of PBMCs. CDR3 amino acids: CASRPTVRAGATDTQYF. Written as DNA, the CDR3 is TGTGCCAGCAGACCTACTGTGAGAGCGGGAGCCACAGATACGCAGTATTTT.